These 2 T cell receptor beta chains originate from one sample sequenced in a study of CD8 T cells in Susac syndrome. The authors reverse transcribed 0.5 to 1 ug RNA with random hexamers. TCRdb reanalysed the immunoSEQ multiplex PCR reads using MiXCR and keeps one entry per CDR3 protein. Here the sample spans 69,000 or so distinct CDR3 sequences, 95% being singletons. The sample comprised CD8+ T cells from PBMCs. Source of these receptors: a human donor in good health.

The V and J genes are TRBV7-8 and TRBJ1-5; a possible D gene is TRBD1 (5 bases). The CDR3 is 15 residues long. The germline V and J ends were trimmed by 6 bases and 1 base, with 13 bases remaining between them. Per germline, CDR1 SGHVS and CDR2 FQNEAQ. The CDR3 DNA follows: TGTGCCAGCAGTCTTACAGGTGGAAGCAATCAGCCCCAGCATTTT. Translation: CASSLTGGSNQPQHF.

The CDR3 here is CASQEIGYQPQHF. DNA of the CDR3: TGTGCCTCGCAAGAGATCGGGTATCAGCCCCAGCATTTT. The chain combines TRBV12-3 or TRBV12-4 with TRBJ1-5, with D hard to call. The CDR3 sequence is 13 residues long. V was trimmed by 11 bases and J by 5 bases, leaving 16 bases between them.